The rows below give T cell receptor beta chains drawn from one sample of a study of neurological immune-mediated disorders. MiXCR, applied by TCRdb to the 5' RACE reads, yields one record per CDR3 protein. There are some 26,000 distinct CDR3 sequences in the sample; 3% to 3.5% occur only once, and 7% to 8% lies in the top ten. Sequences were obtained from PBMCs. Receptors were obtained from a woman aged 30 to 39 with multiple sclerosis. CDR3s include the opening cysteine and the closing phenylalanine or tryptophan. Fields, in order: clone size, V gene, CDR3 protein. Clone size is stated in some rows and not others, as once, few, many or a class when expanded.

>.|TRBV20-1
CSARDGGSNTEASF
>many|TRBV18
CASSPVGDGIYEQYF
>many|TRBV7-2
CASSYGTSGYNEQFF
>many|TRBV20-1
CSARAGSLETQYF
>few|TRBV20-1
CSARAGHEQYF
>few|TRBV20-1
CSARGQGTSYEQYF
>many|TRBV12-3/TRBV12-4
CASGDTRDRGSYEQYF
>few|TRBV18
CASSSGTGGNRYGYTF
>many|TRBV6-5
CASKRGRTGELFF
>few|TRBV18
CASSPALPTTGELFF
>many|TRBV11-2
CASRVAGPGELFF
>many|TRBV28
CASSNVAVNYGYTF
>many|TRBV6-2/TRBV6-3
CASRPQGARGQPQHF
>many|TRBV27
CASSLTPGQGQETQYF
>.|TRBV4-3
CASSQGELVYNEQFF
>many|TRBV27
CASSPLAAGWSEKLFF
>many|TRBV6-5
CASSSAGRAEPQNF
>medium-sized|TRBV5-4
CASSWDRGIGTEAFF
>many|TRBV5-1
CASSLGGSSYEQYF
>medium-sized|TRBV4-3
CASSQKWTGLNTEAFF
>many|TRBV7-8
CASTSGTSGGAVEQFF
>.|TRBV18
CASSPLQLAVSYNEQFF
>.|TRBV18
CASSPDIRRPQHF
>many|TRBV7-2
CASSLGPSADTQYF
>many|TRBV29-1
CSVQGGPDGYTF
>many|TRBV18
CASSPNGGAYNEQFF
>medium-sized|TRBV20-1
CSARVERGETQYF
>few|TRBV7-9
CASSLGGTPYEQYF
>many|TRBV7-9
CASSAGPGQGSFGYTF
>many|TRBV20-1
CSATPRQGANYGYTF
>many|TRBV5-1
CASSLGGVPEQYF
>many|TRBV20-1
CSALSRERRNQPQHF
>once|TRBV9
CASSATWGTEAFF
>many|TRBV7-2
CASSSGQYSPLQYF
>many|TRBV28
CASSLSGTGGYGYTF
>few|TRBV20-1
CSARSGATDTQYF
>.|TRBV20-1
CSAMTPLGRESNQPQNF
>few|TRBV18
CASSPQYQETQYF
>medium-sized|TRBV2
CASSGDMNTEAFF
>many|TRBV20-1
CSASAGEVGTEAFF
>many|TRBV7-8
CASSLAQSYNEQFF
>medium-sized|TRBV3-1
CASSQDIGLARVEETQYF
>many|TRBV5-1
CASSPLPGQGSPEQFF